This record covers a single T cell receptor beta chain. The data stem from a study of T cells after posttransplantation cyclophosphamide. The protocol was immunoSEQ multiplex PCR, while the TCRdb copy is restricted to in-frame clones and leaves out a portion. The sample records about 20,000 clones, under 99% being singletons. Cells defined as naive were viable CD3+CD4+ or CD3+CD8+ and CCR7+CD45RA+CD45RO-CD95-CD27+CD28+. This CDR3 has 17 amino acids. This receptor was obtained from a man aged 40-55 years in good health, CMV-negative, and a related stem cell transplant donor. Sequencing was done on a sample of naive CD4+ T cells sorted from PBMCs. The chain recombines TRBV21-1 with TRBJ1-2; no DNA check was done on the table's D call, TRBD1. TRBV21-1 is recorded as a pseudogene. The DNA for the CDR3 is TGTGCCAGCAGCCAGGGGCAGGGTGCAGGGCCGAGGTCGGGCTACACCTTC. It yields the protein CASSQGQGAGPRSGYTF.